The 8 T cell receptor beta chains below all came from one sample that was sequenced in a study of CD8 T cells in ankylosing spondylitis. Each CDR3 protein gets one entry after TCRdb re-called the 5' RACE reads with MiXCR. The data contain about 340,000 distinct CDR3 sequences, roughly 22% of them singletons. Sequenced material: blood, either unsorted or a sorted T cell fraction (not recorded which). These receptors were collected from a male donor with ankylosing spondylitis or in good health (not recorded which).

This chain joins TRBV12-3 or TRBV12-4 and TRBJ2-1; D is uncertain. The CDR3 is made up of 15 amino acids. The V end lost 5 bases, the J end lost 2 bases, and 13 bases lay between the germline ends. The CDR3 DNA reads as TGTGCCAGCAGTGCCCCGGTGGGAACCTACAATGAGCAGTTCTTC. Translated: CASSAPVGTYNEQFF.

This clonotype showed up just a few times. This chain joins TRBV7-9 and TRBJ2-5; 7 bases line up with TRBD2. In germline, CDR1 is SEHNR, CDR2 FQNEAQ (reference sequence). The CDR3 spans 15 residues. V lost 4 bases to trimming and J lost 0 bases; unmatched junction nucleotides: 5. This CDR3 is CASSWPGTNQETQYF. The CDR3 coding sequence is TGTGCCAGCAGCTGGCCCGGGACTAACCAAGAGACCCAGTACTTC.

This clonotype was seen a handful of times. The chain couples TRBV5-5 to TRBJ2-3; D gene ambiguous. Germline loops: CDR1 SGHKS, CDR2 YYEKEE (reference sequence). V shed 4 bases and J shed 0 bases, with 12 bases lying between them. This CDR3 contains 15 residues. In DNA form, the CDR3 reads TGTGCCAGCAGCCTAGACGGTGCTAGCACAGATACGCAGTATTTT. Translated, it gives CASSLDGASTDTQYF.

The CDR3 reads CASSNGLAGYEQYF. The CDR3 DNA reads as TGTGCCAGCAGCAACGGACTAGCGGGTTACGAGCAGTACTTC. The V and J genes are TRBV7-9 and TRBJ2-7; 11 nucleotides match TRBD2. CDR3 size: 14 residues. In germline, CDR1 is SEHNR, CDR2 FQNEAQ (reference sequence). V was clipped by 5 bases and J by 4 bases; unmatched bases: 4.

This clonotype was counted between two and nine times. The chain has TRBV7-3 and TRBJ1-1; D uncertain. Germline V gene data show CDR1 as SGHTA and CDR2 as FQGTGA. With 5 bases removed from V and 11 bases from J, the gap between germline ends came to 15 bases. The CDR3 spans 12 residues. The CDR3 reads CASSPVTEPAFF. The CDR3 coding sequence is TGTGCCAGCAGCCCGGTGACCGAGCCCGCTTTCTTT.

This chain joins TRBV10-3 and TRBJ2-5, with D perhaps being TRBD1 or TRBD2 (6 bases each). V lost 3 bases to trimming and J lost 5 bases, with 25 bases between them. CDR1 ENHRY and CDR2 SYGVKD come from the germline V gene. The CDR3 has 18 amino acids. CDR3 loop: CAISDRGGQPPGRETQYF. The CDR3 bases are TGTGCCATCAGTGATAGGGGAGGACAGCCCCCTGGGCGGGAGACCCAGTACTTC.

There are a few counts of this clonotype. The V gene is TRBV5-6, the J gene TRBJ2-7, with no clear D. CDR1 SGHDT and CDR2 YYEEEE come from the germline V gene. V lost 1 base and J 4 bases, leaving 12 bases between the germline ends. This CDR3 is 14 amino acids long. The CDR3 DNA is TGTGCCAGCAGCTTGCAGTGGGCAGAGTACGAGCAGTACTTC. This encodes CASSLQWAEYEQYF.

This clonotype was observed a few times. The chain uses TRBV5-1 and TRBJ2-1; D is possibly TRBD1 (5 bases). Trimming cost V 6 bases and J 1 base, with 11 bases left between them. Germline loops: CDR1 SGHRS, CDR2 YFSETQ. The CDR3 is made up of 14 amino acids. The CDR3 loop is CASKVQGSYNEQFF. CDR3 sequence (DNA): TGCGCCAGCAAGGTGCAGGGATCCTACAATGAGCAGTTCTTC. Supplemented by reference TRBV5-1 and TRBJ2-1, the full variable domain reads KAGVTQTPRYLIKTRGQQVTLSCSPISGHRSVSWYQQTPGQGLQFLFEYFSETQRNKGNFPGRFSGRQFSNSRSEMNVSTLELGDSALYLCASKVQGSYNEQFFGPGTRLTVL.